This T cell receptor beta chain was observed in a study of blood T cell repertoires in COVID-19. Overall study: Italy, Spain and the United States were the sources of the convalescent and acute COVID-19 samples.

Participants reported their clinical history, and cohort assignment relied on those reports. Trimming removed 1 base at V and 1 base at J, with 20 bases between. Germline V gene sequence: CDR1 LGHDT, CDR2 YNNKEL (reference sequence). CDR3 length equals 19 residues. Assay: immunoSEQ multiplex PCR; the TCRdb copy retains only in-frame clones and omits some. The table shows under 200,000 clones, with about 86% occurring only once. Sequencing was carried out using PBMCs or T cells enriched from blood (not recorded which). J is TRBJ1-3 and V is TRBV3-1 (or the pseudogene TRBV3-2); maybe TRBD1 (5 bases). This receptor was identified in a woman between 50 and 59 years old in a cohort exposed to, infected with or recovered from COVID-19 (not recorded which). This CDR3 is CASSQVSWGGILSGNTIYF. The CDR3 DNA is TGTGCCAGCAGCCAAGTATCGTGGGGGGGGATTTTATCTGGAAACACCATATATTTT.